Following are 6 T cell receptor beta chains from one sample sequenced in a study of blood T cell repertoires in COVID-19. The method was immunoSEQ multiplex PCR; TCRdb's version includes in-frame clones alone and lacks a portion of them. The table has roughly 320,000 clones, just under 90% seen once. What was sequenced was peripheral blood. The source is a woman aged 45-65 years with COVID-19, enrolled during active disease.

The chain uses TRBV6-5 and TRBJ2-2, with D possibly being TRBD2 (6 bases). V was shortened by 7 bases and J by 4 bases, with 16 bases between the two germline ends. In germline, CDR1 is MNHEY, CDR2 SVGAGI. The CDR3 runs to 15 residues. The CDR3 is CASNSGTFGTGELFF. CDR3 nucleotide sequence: TGTGCCAGCAACTCCGGGACTTTCGGCACCGGGGAGCTGTTTTTT.

The chain joins TRBV10-3 to TRBJ2-7, with 10 bases matching TRBD1. CDR1 is ENHRY and CDR2 is SYGVKD in the germline V gene. J lost 2 bases, V lost 6 bases, and 7 bases had no gene match. There are 15 residues in the CDR3. CDR3 sequence (DNA): TGTGCCATCAGGGAACCGGGACAGGGGCCCTACGAGCAGTACTTC. Protein: CAIREPGQGPYEQYF.

This chain joins TRBV19 and TRBJ1-5; tentatively, D is TRBD1 (6 bases). Trimming pared 5 bases from V and 2 bases from J, leaving 13 bases between. The CDR3 sequence is 15 residues long. Germline CDR1 LNHDA, CDR2 SQIVND (reference sequence). The CDR3 DNA sequence: TGTGCCAGTAGTTCACAGGGAATTGGCAATCAGCCCCAGCATTTT. This sequence encodes CASSSQGIGNQPQHF.

This chain connects TRBV14 to TRBJ2-5; 13 nucleotides line up with TRBD2. The trim removed 4 bases at V and 2 bases at J, leaving 10 bases unmatched. Per germline, CDR1 SGHDN and CDR2 FVKESK. CDR3 size: 18 residues. The CDR3 loop reads CASSPRLAGGWGQETQYF. In DNA, the CDR3 is TGTGCCAGCAGCCCGCGACTAGCGGGAGGATGGGGGCAAGAGACCCAGTACTTC.

This chain joins TRBV3-1 (or the pseudogene TRBV3-2) and TRBJ2-3; D might be TRBD2 (5 bases). Germline V gives CDR1 LGHDT, CDR2 YNNKEL (reference sequence). The CDR3 loop spans 15 amino acids. V was shortened by 0 bases and J by 3 bases, with 10 bases between the two germline ends. The CDR3 DNA is TGTGCCAGCAGCCAAGAAGTAGGGAGTACAGATACGCAGTATTTT. Protein: CASSQEVGSTDTQYF.

The chain carries TRBV30 and TRBJ2-2; TRBD1 is a possible D gene (6 bases). CDR1 is GTSNPN and CDR2 is SVGIG in the germline V gene (reference sequence). Between the trimmed V and J ends, which lost 7 bases and 0 bases, there was a span of 9 bases. There are 13 residues in the CDR3. The CDR3 loop reads CALDRSNTGELFF. CDR3 nucleotides: TGTGCCTTGGACAGATCGAACACCGGGGAGCTGTTTTTT.